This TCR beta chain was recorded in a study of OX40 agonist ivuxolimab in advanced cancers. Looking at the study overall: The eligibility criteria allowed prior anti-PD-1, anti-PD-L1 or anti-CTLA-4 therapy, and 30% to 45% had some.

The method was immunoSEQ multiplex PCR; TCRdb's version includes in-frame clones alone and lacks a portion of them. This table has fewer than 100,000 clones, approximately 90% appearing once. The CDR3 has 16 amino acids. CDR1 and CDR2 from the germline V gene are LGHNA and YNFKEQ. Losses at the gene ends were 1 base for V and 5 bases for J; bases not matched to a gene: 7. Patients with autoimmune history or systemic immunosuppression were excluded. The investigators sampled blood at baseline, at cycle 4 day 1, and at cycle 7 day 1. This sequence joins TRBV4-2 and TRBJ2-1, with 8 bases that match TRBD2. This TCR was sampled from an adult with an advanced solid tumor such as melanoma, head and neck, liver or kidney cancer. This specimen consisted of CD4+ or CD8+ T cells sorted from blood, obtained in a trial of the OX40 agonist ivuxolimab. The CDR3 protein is CASSQVGSGRDNEQFF. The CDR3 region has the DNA TGTGCCAGCAGCCAAGTGGGAAGCGGGAGAGACAATGAGCAGTTCTTC.